These 17 T cell receptor beta chains share one sample of origin, sequenced in a study of T cell repertoires in cytomegalovirus infection. Their recognized antigens are unknown. TCRdb redid the calling of the reads with MiXCR, one entry per CDR3 protein. The table includes some 940,000 distinct CDR3 sequences, roughly 31% detected once. The material was cultured CD8+ T cells from PBMCs, obtained from culture after CMV antigen stimulation. Source of these receptors: a human donor in good health (CMV status not recorded). Some clones in this sample may be carry-over from other donors' samples.

At least ten counts were recorded for this clonotype. J is TRBJ1-6 and V is TRBV7-6; 8 positions match TRBD1. V trimming: 5 bases; J trimming: 14 bases; junction bases outside the gene matches: 8. This CDR3 has 13 residues. Germline loops: CDR1 SGHVS, CDR2 FNYEAQ. This CDR3 reads CASSIRETGALHF. CDR3 coding DNA: TGTGCCAGCAGCATACGCGAGACAGGGGCCCTCCACTTT.

This clonotype was recorded a few times. The chain recombines TRBV11-2 with TRBJ2-1; tentative D call: TRBD2 (6 bases). Germline CDR1 SGHAT, CDR2 FQNNGV. V lost 6 bases and J lost 5, with 26 bases in between. CDR3 length: 18 residues. This CDR3 reads CASREGRTTGRVNNEQFF. CDR3 bases: TGTGCCAGCAGGGAGGGGCGGACCACCGGACGAGTTAACAATGAGCAGTTCTTC.

This clonotype was observed at least ten times. J is TRBJ1-5 and V is TRBV12-3 or TRBV12-4, with 7 bases fitting TRBD1. This CDR3 is 14 amino acids long. With 6 bases clipped from V and 6 bases from J, the junction kept 8 bases outside the gene matches. In nucleotides, the CDR3 is TGTGCCAGCAGGAACAGAGGGGGCGGTCAGCCCCAGCATTTT. Encoded protein: CASRNRGGGQPQHF.

As regards this clonotype: This may stem from a read error, because a much larger clone lies one nucleotide away. The chain has TRBV7-6 and TRBJ2-1; 8 bases map to TRBD2. Unmatched junction bases numbered 12, after V lost 8 bases and J lost 9 bases. Germline CDR1 is SGHVS and CDR2 is FNYEAQ. CDR3 length: 14 amino acids. CDR3: CASAALASGPEQFF. Here the CDR3 DNA reads TGTGCCAGCGCCGCCCTGGCTAGCGGGCCTGAGCAGTTCTTC.

CDR3 coding DNA: TGCAGTGCAAAAGAGGGCCGTGAGCAGTTCTTC. It is translated as CSAKEGREQFF. The chain couples TRBV20-1 to TRBJ2-1; perhaps TRBD2 as D (5 bases). This CDR3 contains 11 residues. In germline, CDR1 is DFQATT, CDR2 SNEGSKA (reference sequence). Trimming took 6 bases from V and 9 from J, leaving 12 bases between them.

J is TRBJ2-3 and V is TRBV6-5; 11 nucleotides match TRBD2. The length of the CDR3 is 19 residues. V shed 4 bases, J shed 0 bases, and the junction held 12 bases outside the gene matches. Per the germline V gene, CDR1 is MNHEY and CDR2 is SVGAGI. The CDR3 nucleotides read TGTGCCAGCAGTTTCTCAGGGGCTAGCGGGGGGACTAGCACAGATACGCAGTATTTT. This gives the protein CASSFSGASGGTSTDTQYF.

The J gene is TRBJ2-5, the V gene TRBV12-3 or TRBV12-4; 9 positions agree with TRBD2. V gave up 10 bases and J gave up 3 bases; unmatched junction bases: 12. This CDR3 contains 15 residues. The CDR3 DNA follows: TGTGCCACCTCCTTTACCCGACTAGCGGAAGAGACCCAGTACTTC. As protein: CATSFTRLAEETQYF.

V is TRBV19 and J is TRBJ1-1; TRBD1 aligns across 7 bases. There are 13 residues in the CDR3. Germline V lookup: CDR1 LNHDA, CDR2 SQIVND (reference sequence). V was pared by 10 bases and J by 6 bases, with 11 bases of the junction left unmatched. This CDR3 reads CATSGRGEAEAFF. The CDR3 DNA follows: TGTGCCACCTCCGGCAGGGGGGAAGCTGAAGCTTTCTTT.

The chain has TRBV7-9 and TRBJ1-1, with 7 bases lining up with TRBD1. The CDR3 sequence is 16 residues long. Germline CDR1 is SEHNR and CDR2 is FQNEAQ (reference sequence). V dropped 4 bases and J dropped 0; count of bases not matched to a gene: 8. The CDR3 is CASSSRQGVLNTEAFF. The CDR3 DNA follows: TGTGCCAGCAGCTCTAGACAGGGAGTACTGAACACTGAAGCTTTCTTT.

The rearrangement links TRBV2 to TRBJ2-6, with a possible D match to TRBD1 (5 bases). CDR1 is SNHLY and CDR2 is FYNNEI in the germline V gene. V was trimmed by 9 bases and J by 1 base, leaving 10 bases between them. CDR3 length equals 14 residues. CDR3 sequence: CASQNRSGANVLTF. For the CDR3, the DNA is TGTGCCAGTCAAAACAGGTCTGGGGCCAACGTCCTGACTTTC.

This clonotype occurred many times. The chain is built from TRBV11-1 and TRBJ2-1; 10 bases line up with TRBD2. Germline V gene lookup returns CDR1 SGHAT and CDR2 FQDESV (reference sequence). With 5 bases clipped from V and 9 bases from J, the junction kept 7 bases outside the gene matches. The CDR3 length is 14 residues. CDR3: CASSPSGGAREQFF. DNA for the CDR3: TGTGCCAGCAGCCCAAGCGGGGGGGCGCGTGAGCAGTTCTTC.

This clonotype was observed at least ten times. The chain is built from TRBV7-2 and TRBJ2-7; no reliable D call. The CDR3 spans 11 residues. The V gene's germline CDR1 is SGHTA and CDR2 FQGNSA. Trimming left V 3 bases short and J 6 bases short, with 6 bases between. Written as DNA, the CDR3 is TGTGCCAGCAGCTTTTGGCCCGAGCAGTACGTC. Translating it yields CASSFWPEQYV.

This clonotype has a handful of counts. The gene calls are TRBV3-1 and TRBJ2-7; D gene uncertain. Between the trimmed V and J ends, which lost 1 base and 3 bases, there was a span of 13 bases. This CDR3 comprises 15 residues. Germline assignment: CDR1 LGHDT and CDR2 YNNKEL (reference sequence). The CDR3 coding sequence is TGTGCCAGCAGCCAAGGATCCTACCCCCTCTACGAGCAGTACTTC. This translates into CASSQGSYPLYEQYF.

This clonotype was observed at least ten times. This chain's CDR3 is CASSYSTGYDNEQFF. CDR3 nucleotide sequence: TGTGCCAGCAGTTACTCAACAGGTTACGACAATGAGCAGTTCTTC. The genes are TRBV6-5 and TRBJ2-1; tentatively, D is TRBD1 (5 bases). From germline, CDR1 is MNHEY and CDR2 SVGAGI. This CDR3 contains 15 residues. Trimming took off 0 bases at V and 5 bases at J, with 11 bases between the two ends.

This chain connects TRBV9 to TRBJ1-5; 8 bases align to TRBD1. V was pared by 0 bases and J by 0 bases, with 11 bases of the junction left unmatched. There are 19 residues in the CDR3. Germline CDR1 SGDLS, CDR2 YYNGEE. Written as DNA, the CDR3 is TGTGCCAGCAGCGTAGCCTTTCAGGGGGCGATCTATAGCAATCAGCCCCAGCATTTT. Its translation is CASSVAFQGAIYSNQPQHF.

This clonotype has only a few counts. This sequence joins TRBV28 and TRBJ2-1; 10 bases fit TRBD2. The germline V gene encodes CDR1 MDHEN and CDR2 SYDVKM. The V and J ends lost 7 bases and 4 bases, in that order; junction bases with no gene match: 10. The CDR3 contains 16 residues. This chain's CDR3 is CASTPILAGPYNEQFF. In DNA, the CDR3 is TGTGCCAGCACCCCCATACTAGCGGGGCCATACAATGAGCAGTTCTTC.

In regard to this clonotype: The junction shows a germline mismatch at one end, possibly a read error. The chain couples TRBV6-1 to TRBJ2-3, with a tentative D call TRBD2 (6 bases). Germline V gene data show CDR1 as MNHNS and CDR2 as SASEGT. The length of the CDR3 is 15 residues. CDR3 residues: CVSSYASGGTDTQYF. In nucleotides, the CDR3 is TGTGTCAGCAGTTACGCCTCGGGGGGCACAGATACGCAGTATTTT.